This T cell receptor (beta chain) was obtained from a study of cytomegalovirus exposure and HLA in healthy donors. The study ran its PCR with 60 Vbeta and 13 Jbeta primers. Method: immunoSEQ multiplex PCR; TCRdb's copy keeps in-frame clones and lacks some. Of around 170,000 clones in the sample, 84% were seen once. V was clipped by 6 bases and J by 5 bases; unmatched bases: 6. Germline assignment: CDR1 MNHEY and CDR2 SVGAGI. The CDR3 length is 13 residues. The V and J genes are TRBV6-5 and TRBJ1-1, with 7 nucleotides matching TRBD1. The source of this sequence is a woman between 45 and 65 years old in good health and CMV-seropositive. Input material: PBMCs. The CDR3: CASRDSGGTEAFF. CDR3 DNA: TGTGCCAGCAGGGACTCAGGGGGAACTGAAGCTTTCTTT.